The T cell receptor (beta chain) described here comes from a study of blood T cell repertoires in COVID-19. Overall study: Acute and convalescent COVID-19 samples came from the United States, Italy and Spain. PBMCs, B-cell-depleted T cells, or T cells provided the cDNA or gDNA that made up the material.

Per the original data handling: Amplifying reference gene primers gave estimates of nucleated cell counts. Some clones are missing from TCRdb's copy, which holds only in-frame ones; the method was immunoSEQ multiplex PCR. D and trimming were read from the DNA, whereas the V and J calls and clone size are those reported in that table. Counted here are just over 90,000 clones, around four fifths occurring once; the ten biggest clones make up roughly 16%. The CDR3 has 14 amino acids. Material: peripheral blood. This chain joins TRBV21-1 and TRBJ2-7; the table assigns TRBD1, which was not confirmed against the DNA. TRBV21-1 is described as a pseudogene. The origin of this receptor is a human donor in a cohort sampled during active COVID-19. CDR3 DNA sequence: TGTGCCAGCAGCAATCAGGGATGTTCCTACGAGCAGTACTTC. Translating gives CASSNQGCSYEQYF.